This T cell receptor beta chain was documented in a study of blood T cell repertoires in COVID-19. Background on the study: COVID-19 samples, acute and convalescent, were from the United States, Italy and Spain. Sources were T cells, B-cell-depleted T cells, or PBMCs; the material itself was cDNA or gDNA.

Per the original data handling: Nucleated cell number was recorded as an estimate derived from reference gene primer amplification. Clones were read by immunoSEQ multiplex PCR, and TCRdb kept only the in-frame ones, dropping some. The V and J calls and the clone size are those of that table, but D and trimming were determined from the DNA. The table has 310,000 or so clones, roughly 87% seen once. Germline loops: CDR1 MDHEN, CDR2 SYDVKM. The ends lost 5 bases at V and 5 bases at J; junction bases unmatched: 9. The CDR3 sequence is 16 residues long. This study enrolled people aged 18 to 89 from roughly 24 US geographic areas.

This clonotype was sampled from a woman younger than 35 who had recovered from COVID-19. Material: PBMCs or T cells enriched from blood (not recorded which). V and J are TRBV28 and TRBJ2-3, with 11 bases matching TRBD2. The CDR3 region has the DNA TGTGCCAGCAGTCTGAGACTAGCGGGATTGGGAGATACGCAGTATTTT. Its protein product is CASSLRLAGLGDTQYF.